Presented here are 2 T cell receptor beta chains from one specimen sequenced in a study of beta chain features in type 1 diabetes. As every portion of the isolated RNA was reverse transcribed, the sequencing read expressed TCRB transcripts. The assay was immunoSEQ multiplex PCR, and TCRdb's table has in-frame clones only and misses some. Among 150,000 to 180,000 clones listed, more than 9.5% were seen once. The sequenced sample consisted of central memory CD4+ T cells from blood. The origin of the receptors is a man younger than 35 in good health.

The CDR3 spells CASSLPGLTNEQFF. The CDR3 coding sequence is TGCGCCAGCAGCTTACCGGGACTCACCAATGAGCAGTTCTTC. J is TRBJ2-1 and V is TRBV5-1, with D tentatively TRBD2 (6 bases). The germline CDR1 and CDR2 sequences are SGHRS and YFSETQ. The CDR3 is 14 residues long. Between the trimmed V and J ends, which lost 2 bases and 6 bases, there was a span of 12 bases.

This clone was seen only a few times. This rearrangement joins TRBV7-9 to TRBJ1-2; D is possibly TRBD1 (5 bases). This CDR3 region has 13 residues. Germline CDR1 is SEHNR and CDR2 is FQNEAQ (reference sequence). V was pared by 8 bases and J by 11 bases, with 21 bases between. The CDR3 region is CASGRGTVFGYTF. The CDR3 DNA is TGTGCCAGCGGCCGGGGGACGGTTTTTGGTTACACCTTC.